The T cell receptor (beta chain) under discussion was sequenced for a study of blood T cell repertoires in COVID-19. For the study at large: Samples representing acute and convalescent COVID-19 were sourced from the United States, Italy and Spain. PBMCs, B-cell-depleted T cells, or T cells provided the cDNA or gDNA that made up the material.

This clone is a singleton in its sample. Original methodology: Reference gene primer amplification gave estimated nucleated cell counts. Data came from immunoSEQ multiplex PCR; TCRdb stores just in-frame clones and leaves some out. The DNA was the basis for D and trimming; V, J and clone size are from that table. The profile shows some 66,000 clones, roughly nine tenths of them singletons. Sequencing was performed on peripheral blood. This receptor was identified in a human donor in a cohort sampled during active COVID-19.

The CDR3 coding sequence is TGTGCCAGCAGCACAGGGCTGGGGGAAGAAAAACTGTTTTTT. Protein: CASSTGLGEEKLFF. The gene calls are TRBV6-5 and TRBJ1-4; D is possibly TRBD1 (6 bases). CDR1 is MNHEY, CDR2 SVGAGI, per germline. The CDR3 sequence is 14 residues long. Trimming pared 6 bases from V and 8 bases from J, leaving 16 bases between.